This T cell receptor (beta chain) was sequenced during a study of cytomegalovirus exposure and HLA in healthy donors. PCR primers comprised 60 Vbeta and 13 Jbeta primers. Only in-frame clones appear in the TCRdb table, and some are missing; sequencing was by immunoSEQ multiplex PCR. The sample includes approximately 220,000 clones, more than 60% seen only once; the top ten take under 2%. The CDR3 is made up of 13 amino acids. Germline-derived CDR1 and CDR2 are MNHEY and SVGAGI. V trimming: 6 bases; J trimming: 4 bases; junction bases outside the gene matches: 3. This receptor was taken from a woman in her thirties in good health and CMV-seronegative. The specimen sequenced was PBMCs. This chain connects TRBV6-5 to TRBJ1-5; 7 bases line up with TRBD1. For the CDR3, the DNA is TGTGCCAGCAGCAAGACAGGGAATCAGCCCCAGCATTTT. This encodes CASSKTGNQPQHF.